The rows below give T cell receptor beta chains drawn from one sample of a study of T cell repertoires in cytomegalovirus infection. Via MiXCR, TCRdb re-called the reads, giving one row per CDR3 protein. The sample lists 200,000 or so distinct CDR3 sequences, around two fifths occurring once. Their cognate antigens are unknown. The starting material was CD8+ T cells from cultured PBMCs, obtained from culture after CMV antigen stimulation. These receptor sequences come from a human donor in good health (CMV status not recorded). Some clones in this sample may be carry-over from other donors' samples. CDR3s include the opening cysteine and the closing phenylalanine or tryptophan. A D gene is named only where the DNA matches it firmly. For some rows the clone size is stated as once, few or many, or as a class when expanded; others skip it.

J gene: TRBJ2-3
V gene: TRBV4-2
clone size: few
D gene: TRBD2
CDR3 length: 16
CDR3 DNA: TGTGCCAGCAGCGCGCGACTAGCGGGAGTTGCAGATACGCAGTATTTT
CDR3 protein: CASSARLAGVADTQYF

J gene: TRBJ2-5
V gene: TRBV27
clone size: .
D gene: TRBD1
CDR3 length: 15
CDR3 DNA: TGTGCCAGCAGTCCCGGGACAGGTGGGAGGGAGACCCAGTACTTC
CDR3 protein: CASSPGTGGRETQYF

J gene: TRBJ2-1
V gene: TRBV28
clone size: .
D gene: .
CDR3 length: 10
CDR3 DNA: TGTGCCAGCAGTTACCATGAGCAGTTCTTC
CDR3 protein: CASSYHEQFF

J gene: TRBJ2-3
V gene: TRBV12-3/TRBV12-4
clone size: .
D gene: .
CDR3 length: 12
CDR3 DNA: TGTGCCAGCGGGCTTCGCACAGATACGCAGTATTTT
CDR3 protein: CASGLRTDTQYF

J gene: TRBJ2-7
V gene: TRBV20-1
clone size: .
D gene: TRBD2
CDR3 length: 14
CDR3 DNA: TGCAGTGCTAGTCTCGGGACTAGCGTTTACGAGCAGTACTTC
CDR3 protein: CSASLGTSVYEQYF

J gene: TRBJ1-2
V gene: TRBV11-2
clone size: .
D gene: TRBD1
CDR3 length: 15
CDR3 DNA: TGTGCCAGCAGCTCTAGCCCCCAGGGGGCGGGAGGCTACACCTTC
CDR3 protein: CASSSSPQGAGGYTF

J gene: TRBJ2-3
V gene: TRBV7-3
clone size: .
D gene: TRBD2
CDR3 length: 15
CDR3 DNA: TGTGCCAGCAGCTCCGGGACTAACCCTACAGATACGCAGTATTTT
CDR3 protein: CASSSGTNPTDTQYF

J gene: TRBJ1-4
V gene: TRBV4-2
clone size: .
D gene: TRBD1
CDR3 length: 16
CDR3 DNA: TGTGCCAGCAGCCAGAGGGGCAGGGGGCTAGATGAAAAACTGTTTTTT
CDR3 protein: CASSQRGRGLDEKLFF

J gene: TRBJ2-1
V gene: TRBV27
clone size: .
D gene: .
CDR3 length: 15
CDR3 DNA: TGTGCCAGCAGTTTGATCCTGAGCTCCTACAATGAGCAGTTCTTC
CDR3 protein: CASSLILSSYNEQFF

J gene: TRBJ2-7
V gene: TRBV28
clone size: .
D gene: TRBD1
CDR3 length: 14
CDR3 DNA: TGTGCCAGCAGTCTCACCGGGACAGGGAGCGAGCAGTACTTC
CDR3 protein: CASSLTGTGSEQYF

J gene: TRBJ2-1
V gene: TRBV12-3/TRBV12-4
clone size: few
D gene: TRBD1
CDR3 length: 18
CDR3 DNA: TGTGCCAGCAGTTTATCTATAAACAGGGGTACTTCCTACAATGAGCAGTTCTTC
CDR3 protein: CASSLSINRGTSYNEQFF

J gene: TRBJ2-3
V gene: TRBV4-2
clone size: .
D gene: .
CDR3 length: 16
CDR3 DNA: TGTGCCAGCAGCCCAGCAGTCACCGCTAGCACAGATACGCAGTATTTT
CDR3 protein: CASSPAVTASTDTQYF

J gene: TRBJ2-3
V gene: TRBV7-3
clone size: many
D gene: .
CDR3 length: 13
CDR3 DNA: TGTGCCAGCAGCTTAACGGCTGGGGATACGCAGTATTTT
CDR3 protein: CASSLTAGDTQYF

J gene: TRBJ2-1
V gene: TRBV7-2
clone size: many
D gene: .
CDR3 length: 15
CDR3 DNA: TGTGCCAGCAGCTTAAAGGGCTACACAAATGTTGAGCAGTTCTTC
CDR3 protein: CASSLKGYTNVEQFF

J gene: TRBJ1-6
V gene: TRBV7-6
clone size: .
D gene: .
CDR3 length: 15
CDR3 DNA: TGTGCCAGCAGCTTAGGGCTGGGGGATAATTCACCCCTCCACTTT
CDR3 protein: CASSLGLGDNSPLHF

J gene: TRBJ1-1
V gene: TRBV4-1
clone size: .
D gene: .
CDR3 length: 14
CDR3 DNA: TGCGCCAGCAGCAGCCGGGACGGAAACACTGAAGCTTTCTTT
CDR3 protein: CASSSRDGNTEAFF

J gene: TRBJ2-3
V gene: TRBV5-1
clone size: .
D gene: .
CDR3 length: 14
CDR3 DNA: TGCGCCAGCAGCCCTTTTAGTGGCACAGATACGCAGTATTTT
CDR3 protein: CASSPFSGTDTQYF

J gene: TRBJ1-6
V gene: TRBV19
clone size: .
D gene: TRBD1
CDR3 length: 15
CDR3 DNA: TGTGCCAGTAGTCCGGGACAGGGGGCAGGCTCACCCCTCCACTTT
CDR3 protein: CASSPGQGAGSPLHF

J gene: TRBJ2-5
V gene: TRBV7-9
clone size: .
D gene: .
CDR3 length: 17
CDR3 DNA: TGTGCCAGCAGCTTAGTCGGGGGCCATACCCCCCAAGAGACCCAGTACTTC
CDR3 protein: CASSLVGGHTPQETQYF

J gene: TRBJ2-5
V gene: TRBV4-2
clone size: few
D gene: .
CDR3 length: 13
CDR3 DNA: TGTGCCAGCAGCCAAGATCGATCAGAGACCCAGTACTTC
CDR3 protein: CASSQDRSETQYF

J gene: TRBJ1-2
V gene: TRBV7-4
clone size: .
D gene: .
CDR3 length: 13
CDR3 DNA: TGTGCCAGCAGTGAGGCGGGGGATGGTGGCTACACCTTC
CDR3 protein: CASSEAGDGGYTF

J gene: TRBJ2-5
V gene: TRBV7-2
clone size: many
D gene: TRBD2
CDR3 length: 17
CDR3 DNA: TGTGCCAGCAGCCCAGGACTAGCGGGAGGCCCGCGAGAGACCCAGTACTTC
CDR3 protein: CASSPGLAGGPRETQYF

J gene: TRBJ2-2
V gene: TRBV6-2/TRBV6-3
clone size: .
D gene: TRBD2
CDR3 length: 14
CDR3 DNA: TGTGCCAGCAACCTAGCGGGGTTCACCGGGGAGCTGTTTTTT
CDR3 protein: CASNLAGFTGELFF

J gene: TRBJ1-6
V gene: TRBV7-2
clone size: many
D gene: .
CDR3 length: 17
CDR3 DNA: TGTGCCAGCAGCTTATACAACATGGCCAGGGTAGATTCACCCCTCCACTTT
CDR3 protein: CASSLYNMARVDSPLHF

J gene: TRBJ1-2
V gene: TRBV7-9
clone size: .
D gene: .
CDR3 length: 17
CDR3 DNA: TGTGCCAGCAGCTTAGACCCCATGGATAGACCAGAGACAGTCTACACCTTC
CDR3 protein: CASSLDPMDRPETVYTF

J gene: TRBJ2-1
V gene: TRBV7-9
clone size: .
D gene: .
CDR3 length: 11
CDR3 DNA: TGTGCCAGCAGCTCCCCCGGGGAGCAGTTCTTC
CDR3 protein: CASSSPGEQFF